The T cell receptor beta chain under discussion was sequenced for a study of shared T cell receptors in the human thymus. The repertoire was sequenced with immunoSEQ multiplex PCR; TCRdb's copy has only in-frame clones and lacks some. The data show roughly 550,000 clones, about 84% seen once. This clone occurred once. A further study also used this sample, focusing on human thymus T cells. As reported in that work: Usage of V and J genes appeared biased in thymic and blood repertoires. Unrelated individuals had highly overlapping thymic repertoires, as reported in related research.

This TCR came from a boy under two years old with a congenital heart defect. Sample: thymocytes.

The CDR3 coding sequence is TGTGCCAGCAGCTTGAATCGACGGTCAGGTTTTGGAAACACCATATATTTT. Residues: CASSLNRRSGFGNTIYF. The rearrangement uses TRBV5-8 and TRBJ1-3, with unresolved D. Trimming took 1 base from V and 3 from J, leaving 17 bases between them. This CDR3 is built from 17 residues. Germline loops: CDR1 SGHTS, CDR2 YDEGEE.